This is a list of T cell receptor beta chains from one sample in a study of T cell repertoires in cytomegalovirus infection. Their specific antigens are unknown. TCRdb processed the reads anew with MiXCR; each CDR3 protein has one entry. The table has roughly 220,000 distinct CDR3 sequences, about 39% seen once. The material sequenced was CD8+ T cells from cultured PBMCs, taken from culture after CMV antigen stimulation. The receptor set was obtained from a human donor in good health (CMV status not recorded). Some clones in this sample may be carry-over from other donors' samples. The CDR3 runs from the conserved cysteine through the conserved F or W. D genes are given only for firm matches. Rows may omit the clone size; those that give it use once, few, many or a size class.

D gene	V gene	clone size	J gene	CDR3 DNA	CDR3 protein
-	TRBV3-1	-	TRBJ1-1	TGTGCCAGCAGGTGGGGCGGGGATGAAGCTTTCTTT	CASRWGGDEAFF
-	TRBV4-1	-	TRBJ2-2	TGCGCCAGCAGCCGCGGGGTCCGCACCGGGGAGCTGTTTTTT	CASSRGVRTGELFF
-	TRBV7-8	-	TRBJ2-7	TGTGCCAGCAGCTTAGGAATGTGGGGCAGTTCCTACGAGCAGTACTTC	CASSLGMWGSSYEQYF
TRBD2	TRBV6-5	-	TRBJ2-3	TGTGCCAGCAGTTACACCCAGCGGGGGACAGATACGCAGTATTTT	CASSYTQRGTDTQYF
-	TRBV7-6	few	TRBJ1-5	TGTGCCAGCAGCTCCACAGTAGGGCCCCAGCATTTT	CASSSTVGPQHF
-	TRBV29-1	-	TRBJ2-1	TGCAGCGTTGAAGGGGACTCGGAGAGGCTCTACAATGAGCAGTTCTTC	CSVEGDSERLYNEQFF
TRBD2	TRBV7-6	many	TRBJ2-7	TGTGCCAGCAGCTTAGAAGCGGGGAGCTCCTACGAGCAGTACTTC	CASSLEAGSSYEQYF
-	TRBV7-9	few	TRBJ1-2	TGTGCCAGCAGCGGGAATCAGGGTTACCCCCTCCTCTATGGCTACACCTTC	CASSGNQGYPLLYGYTF
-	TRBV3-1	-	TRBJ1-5	TGTGCCAGCAGCCAAGGCCGCAGACATCAGCCCCAGCATTTT	CASSQGRRHQPQHF
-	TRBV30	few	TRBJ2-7	TGTGCCTGGAGGAGGAACAGGGACTCCTACGAGCAGTACTTC	CAWRRNRDSYEQYF
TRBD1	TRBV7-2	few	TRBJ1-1	TGTGCCAGCAGCGCCACAGGGGGGTTCACTGAAGCTTTCTTT	CASSATGGFTEAFF